This T cell receptor (beta chain) was documented in a study of chemoradiotherapy in HPV16-positive cancers. Study-level background: Functional T-cell assays on a couple of HPV16-positive patients' cells defined candidate HPV-specific clones and common TCR motifs.

Produced via immunoSEQ multiplex PCR; TCRdb's table is partial and in-frame only. The sample includes 20,000 to 25,000 clones, around 88% of them seen just once. Germline CDR1 reads MRHNA; CDR2 reads SNTAGT. This CDR3 is built from 14 residues. V lost 6 bases, J lost 3 bases, and 12 bases lay in between. Study-wide results and limits: Candidate HPV-specific clones and E7-related TCR motifs grew in tumor during treatment. Better recurrence-free survival went with HPV-responsive T-cell expansion in HPV16-positive patients.

Note on this clone: Its antigen remains unknown.

The sample consisted of blood, taken from a patient who underwent chemoradiotherapy. This sequence was found in a human donor with HPV-associated anogenital cancer. This rearrangement joins TRBV6-4 to TRBJ2-1, with TRBD1 as a possible D gene (6 bases). CDR3 region: CASSPTGNYNEQFF. The CDR3 coding sequence is TGTGCCAGCAGCCCGACAGGAAACTACAATGAGCAGTTCTTC.